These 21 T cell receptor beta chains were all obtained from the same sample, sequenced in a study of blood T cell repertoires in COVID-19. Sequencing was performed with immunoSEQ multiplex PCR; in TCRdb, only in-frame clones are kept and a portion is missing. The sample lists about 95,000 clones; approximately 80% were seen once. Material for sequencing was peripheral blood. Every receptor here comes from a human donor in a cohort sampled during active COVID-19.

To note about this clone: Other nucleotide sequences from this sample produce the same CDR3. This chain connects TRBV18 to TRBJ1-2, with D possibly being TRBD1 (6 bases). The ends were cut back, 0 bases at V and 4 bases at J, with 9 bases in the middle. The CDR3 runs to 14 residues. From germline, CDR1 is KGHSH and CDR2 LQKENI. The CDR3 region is CASSPPDRVYGYTF. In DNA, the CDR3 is TGTGCCAGCTCACCACCGGACAGAGTCTATGGCTACACCTTC.

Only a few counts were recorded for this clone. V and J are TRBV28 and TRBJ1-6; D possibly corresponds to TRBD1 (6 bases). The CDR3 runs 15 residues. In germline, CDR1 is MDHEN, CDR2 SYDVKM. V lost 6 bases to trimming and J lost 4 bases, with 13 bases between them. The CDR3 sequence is CASRDGGQYNSPLHF. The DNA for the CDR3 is TGTGCCAGCAGAGACGGAGGACAGTATAATTCACCCCTCCACTTT.

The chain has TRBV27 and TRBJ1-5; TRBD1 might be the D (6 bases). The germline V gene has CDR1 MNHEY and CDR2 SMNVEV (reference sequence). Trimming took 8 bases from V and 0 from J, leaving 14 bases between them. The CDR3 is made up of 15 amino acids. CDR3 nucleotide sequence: TGTGCCAGCCGATCGCACAGGGATAGCAATCAGCCCCAGCATTTT. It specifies CASRSHRDSNQPQHF.

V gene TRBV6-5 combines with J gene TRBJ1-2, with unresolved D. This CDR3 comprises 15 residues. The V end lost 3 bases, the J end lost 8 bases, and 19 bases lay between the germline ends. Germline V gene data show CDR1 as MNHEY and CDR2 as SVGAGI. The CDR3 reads CASSYKEGLPGGYTF. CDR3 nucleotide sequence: TGTGCCAGCAGTTATAAGGAAGGTCTCCCAGGAGGCTACACCTTC.

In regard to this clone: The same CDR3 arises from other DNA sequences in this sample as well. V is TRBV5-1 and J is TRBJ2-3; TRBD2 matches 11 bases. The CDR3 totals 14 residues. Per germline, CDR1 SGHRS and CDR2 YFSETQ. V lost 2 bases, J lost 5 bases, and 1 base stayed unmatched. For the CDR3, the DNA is TGCGCCAGCAGCTTAGGGACTAGCGGAGATACGCAGTATTTT. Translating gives CASSLGTSGDTQYF.

The CDR3 loop is CASSYSAGGGEAFF. For the CDR3, the DNA is TGCGCCAGCAGCTATTCCGCAGGGGGCGGTGAAGCTTTCTTT. This chain links TRBV5-1 with TRBJ1-1; 8 bases are a match to TRBD1. Germline CDR1 is SGHRS and CDR2 is YFSETQ. Trimming removed 3 bases from V and 7 bases from J; junction bases left unmatched: 8. The CDR3 has 14 residues.

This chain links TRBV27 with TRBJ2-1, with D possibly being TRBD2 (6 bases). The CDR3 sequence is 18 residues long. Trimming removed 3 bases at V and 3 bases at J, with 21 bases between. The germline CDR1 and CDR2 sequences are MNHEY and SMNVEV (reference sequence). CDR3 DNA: TGTGCCAGCAGTTTGGGTTCCAGCGGGCCACTAAACTACAATGAGCAGTTCTTC. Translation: CASSLGSSGPLNYNEQFF.

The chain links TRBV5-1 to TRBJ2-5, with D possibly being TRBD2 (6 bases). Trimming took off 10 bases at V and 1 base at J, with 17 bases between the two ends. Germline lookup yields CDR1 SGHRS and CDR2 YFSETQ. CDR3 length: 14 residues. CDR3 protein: CASYGGSVQETQYF. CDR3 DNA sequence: TGCGCCTCTTACGGGGGATCCGTCCAAGAGACCCAGTACTTC.

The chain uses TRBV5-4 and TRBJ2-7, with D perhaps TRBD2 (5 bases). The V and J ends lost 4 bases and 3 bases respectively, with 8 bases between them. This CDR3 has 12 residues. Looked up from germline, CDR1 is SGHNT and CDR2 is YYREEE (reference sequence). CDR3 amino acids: CASSEDFYEQYF. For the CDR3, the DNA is TGTGCCAGCAGCGAGGACTTCTACGAGCAGTACTTC.

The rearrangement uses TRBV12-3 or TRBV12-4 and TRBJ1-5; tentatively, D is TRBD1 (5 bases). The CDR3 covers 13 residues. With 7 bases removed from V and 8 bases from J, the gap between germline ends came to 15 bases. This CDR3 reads CASTAGLDKPQHF. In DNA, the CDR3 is TGTGCCAGCACCGCAGGGTTGGATAAGCCCCAGCATTTT.

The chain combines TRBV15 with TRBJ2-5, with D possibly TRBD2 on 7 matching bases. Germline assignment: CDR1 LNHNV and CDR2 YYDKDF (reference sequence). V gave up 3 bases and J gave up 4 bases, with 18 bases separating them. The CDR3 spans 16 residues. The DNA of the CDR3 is TGTGCCACCAGCAGCCCAAAATCCGGGGGGCGAGAGACCCAGTACTTC. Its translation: CATSSPKSGGRETQYF. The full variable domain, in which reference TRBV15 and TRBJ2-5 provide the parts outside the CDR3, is DAMVIQNPRYQVTQFGKPVTLSCSQTLNHNVMYWYQQKSSQAPKLLFHYYDKDFNNEADTPDNFQSRRPNTSFCFLDIRSPGLGDTAMYLCATSSPKSGGRETQYFGPGTRLLVL.

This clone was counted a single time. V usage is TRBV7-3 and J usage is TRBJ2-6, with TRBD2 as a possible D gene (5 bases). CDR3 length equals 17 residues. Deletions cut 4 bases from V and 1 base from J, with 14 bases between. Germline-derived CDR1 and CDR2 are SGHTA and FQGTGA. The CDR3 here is CASSSDGVGSGANVLTF. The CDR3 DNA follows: TGTGCCAGCAGCTCGGACGGGGTCGGGTCTGGGGCCAACGTCCTGACTTTC.

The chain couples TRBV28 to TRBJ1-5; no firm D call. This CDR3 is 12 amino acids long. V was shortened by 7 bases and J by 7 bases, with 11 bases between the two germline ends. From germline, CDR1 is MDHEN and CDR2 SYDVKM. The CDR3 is CASITTGQPQHF. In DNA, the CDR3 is TGTGCCAGCATCACTACGGGACAGCCCCAGCATTTT. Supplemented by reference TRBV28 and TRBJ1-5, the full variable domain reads DVKVTQSSRYLVKRTGEKVFLECVQDMDHENMFWYRQDPGLGLRLIYFSYDVKMKEKGDIPEGYSVSREKKERFSLILESASTNQTSMYLCASITTGQPQHFGDGTRLSIL.

The CDR3 loop reads CASSVTGGTEAFF. The CDR3 bases are TGTGCCAGTAGCGTTACAGGCGGCACTGAAGCTTTCTTT. V and J are TRBV19 and TRBJ1-1; tentative D call: TRBD1 (5 bases). V dropped 6 bases and J dropped 4 bases, with 12 bases sitting between them. Germline CDR1 LNHDA, CDR2 SQIVND (reference sequence). The CDR3 has 13 amino acids. The full variable domain, with the rest looked up from reference TRBV19 and TRBJ1-1, is DGGITQSPKYLFRKEGQNVTLSCEQNLNHDAMYWYRQDPGQGLRLIYYSQIVNDFQKGDIAEGYSVSREKKESFPLTVTSAQKNPTAFYLCASSVTGGTEAFFGQGTRLTVV.

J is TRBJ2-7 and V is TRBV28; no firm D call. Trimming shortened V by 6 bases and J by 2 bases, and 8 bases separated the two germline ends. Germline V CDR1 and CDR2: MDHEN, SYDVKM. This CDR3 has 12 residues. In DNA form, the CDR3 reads TGTGCCAGCAGCACTGGGCCCTACGAGCAGTACTTC. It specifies CASSTGPYEQYF.

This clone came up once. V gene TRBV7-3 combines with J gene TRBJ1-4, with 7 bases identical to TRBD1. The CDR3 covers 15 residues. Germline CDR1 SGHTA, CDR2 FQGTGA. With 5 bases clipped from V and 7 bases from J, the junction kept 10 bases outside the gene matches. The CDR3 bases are TGTGCCAGCAGCAGCGTAGGGGGCGCCGGTGAAAAACTGTTTTTT. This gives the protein CASSSVGGAGEKLFF.

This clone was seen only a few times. The CDR3 DNA follows: TGTGCCAGCAGCTTGAAGGGGGCGTCTGGCTACACCTTC. Translated, it gives CASSLKGASGYTF. The chain carries TRBV5-6 and TRBJ1-2; 7 nucleotides agree with TRBD1. The V gene's germline CDR1 is SGHDT and CDR2 YYEEEE. This CDR3 contains 13 residues. V lost 1 base to trimming and J lost 7 bases; unmatched junction nucleotides: 4.

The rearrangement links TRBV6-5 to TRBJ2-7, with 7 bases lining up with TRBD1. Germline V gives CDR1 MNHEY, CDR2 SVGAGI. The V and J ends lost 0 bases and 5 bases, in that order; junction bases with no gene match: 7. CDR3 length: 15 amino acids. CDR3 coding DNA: TGTGCCAGCAGTTACTCGAGGGGGCGCTTAGACGAGCAGTACTTC. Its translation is CASSYSRGRLDEQYF.

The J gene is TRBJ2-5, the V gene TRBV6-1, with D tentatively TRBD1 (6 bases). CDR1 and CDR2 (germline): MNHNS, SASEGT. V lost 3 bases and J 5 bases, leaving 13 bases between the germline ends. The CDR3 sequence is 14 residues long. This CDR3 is CASSEVRGLETQYF. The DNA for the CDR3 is TGTGCCAGCAGTGAGGTCAGGGGCTTGGAGACCCAGTACTTC.

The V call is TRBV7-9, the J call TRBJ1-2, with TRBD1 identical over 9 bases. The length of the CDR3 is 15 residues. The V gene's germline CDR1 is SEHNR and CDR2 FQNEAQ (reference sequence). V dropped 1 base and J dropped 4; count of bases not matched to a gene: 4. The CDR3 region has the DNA TGTGCCAGCAGCTTAGATCGACAGGGGGTCTATGGCTACACCTTC. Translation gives CASSLDRQGVYGYTF. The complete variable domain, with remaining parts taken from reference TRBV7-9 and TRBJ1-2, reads DTGVSQNPRHKITKRGQNVTFRCDPISEHNRLYWYRQTLGQGPEFLTYFQNEAQLEKSRLLSDRFSAERPKGSFSTLEIQRTEQGDSAMYLCASSLDRQGVYGYTFGSGTRLTVV.

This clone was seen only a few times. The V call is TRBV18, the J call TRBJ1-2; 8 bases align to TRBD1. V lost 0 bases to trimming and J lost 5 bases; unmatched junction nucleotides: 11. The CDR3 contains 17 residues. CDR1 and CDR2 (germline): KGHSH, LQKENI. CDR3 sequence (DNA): TGTGCCAGCTCACCACCGGCTTCGGGACAGGAAACTTATGGCTACACCTTC. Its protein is CASSPPASGQETYGYTF.